The entry that follows covers one T cell receptor beta chain sequence. Its antigen is undetermined. This specimen comes from a study of CD8 T cells in ankylosing spondylitis. The CDR3 consists of 16 residues. CDR1 and CDR2 (germline): SGDLS, YYNGEE. With V trimmed by 0 bases and J by 4 bases, 8 bases remained unmatched. TCRdb itself ran the 5' RACE reads through MiXCR, one entry per CDR3 protein. Of a few hundred thousand distinct CDR3 sequences detected, about a fifth appear once; the ten largest clones hold 16%. Regarding the study as a whole: A motif in TCR beta, a set of eight highly homologous variants, appeared characteristic of ankylosing spondylitis blood.

The chain is built from TRBV9 and TRBJ1-2, with 8 bases lining up with TRBD1. The TCR originated in a male donor with ankylosing spondylitis. Material: blood, either unsorted or a sorted T cell fraction (not recorded which). As DNA, the CDR3 is TGTGCCAGCAGCGTAGACTACAGGGGGTTTGTCTATGGCTACACCTTC. Encoded protein: CASSVDYRGFVYGYTF.